This T cell receptor beta chain was retrieved from a study of regulatory T cells in long-lasting Graves disease. Study details: Those with persistent Graves' disease had received antithyroid drugs for over 5 years with positive TSH receptor antibodies.

A remark on this clonotype: Its antigen is unidentified. This may be a read error: a much more frequent sequence differs by one nucleotide.

Study findings and constraints: It was possible that the small sample size reduced accuracy. Persistent Graves' patients showed less TCR diversity than newly diagnosed patients showed. Persistent disease samples used TRBV28, TRBJ1-2 and TRBJ2-5 preferentially.

Stated time point: persistent/refractory GD, antithyroid drugs over 5 years with positive TRAb. Extracted RNA from PBMCs served as the source of the TCR library. Relying on iRepertoire HTBI primers and Arm-PCR of CDR3 regions, the team built TCR beta libraries. MiXCR, run by TCRdb on the multiplex PCR reads, gives a single entry per CDR3 protein. In the table there are more than 350,000 distinct CDR3 sequences, under 25% of which are singletons. This CDR3 is 14 amino acids long. V was cut by 3 bases and J by 2 bases, with 10 bases left in between. The V gene's germline CDR1 is SNHLY and CDR2 FYNNEI. The TCR originated in a female donor with Graves disease. Source: peripheral blood mononuclear cells (PBMCs), taken when the disease was refractory, from a patient treated with antithyroid drugs. The chain couples TRBV2 to TRBJ1-2; a possible D gene is TRBD1 (6 bases). The CDR3 region has the DNA TGTGCCAGCAGTGATGAGGGGGGGAACTATGGCTACACCTTC. This sequence encodes CASSDEGGNYGYTF.